A selection of T cell receptor beta chains follows, all from one sample in a study of beta chain features in type 1 diabetes. Data came from immunoSEQ multiplex PCR; TCRdb stores just in-frame clones and leaves some out. Of 150,000 to 190,000 clones detected, 10% appear once; the ten largest clones hold under 0.55%. The sample was central memory CD4+ T cells from blood. The receptors shown here come from a man aged 25-40 years with type 1 diabetes. Each CDR3 is given with its conserved first and last residue. D genes are given only for firm matches. Some rows mark clone size as missing; the rest say once, few, many or name a class of expanded clone.

TGTGCCAGTAGTATCCCAGGGTCTGGGGCCAACGTCCTGACTTTC | CASSIPGSGANVLTF | . | TRBV19 | 15 | TRBJ2-6 | .
TGTGCCAGCAGCCCCGGACAGGCTCGGGGTCAGCCCCAGCATTTT | CASSPGQARGQPQHF | TRBD1 | TRBV9 | 15 | TRBJ1-5 | few
TGTGCCAGCAGGACTACAGGGGGCGGAACCGGGGAGCTGTTTTTT | CASRTTGGGTGELFF | TRBD1 | TRBV6-5 | 15 | TRBJ2-2 | .
TGTGCCAGCAGCTTAGAGGGGGATCAGCCCCAGCATTTT | CASSLEGDQPQHF | . | TRBV7-8 | 13 | TRBJ1-5 | .
TGTGCCAGTAGTGTTGGTGGGACGGGACAGCGGAACACTGAAGCTTTCTTT | CASSVGGTGQRNTEAFF | TRBD1 | TRBV19 | 17 | TRBJ1-1 | .
TGTGCCAGCAGCGCGAAAGGACAGCCTAGCACAGATACGCAGTATTTT | CASSAKGQPSTDTQYF | . | TRBV9 | 16 | TRBJ2-3 | few
TGTGCCAGCAGCTTAGGGGCGGGAGCTTACGAGCAGTACTTC | CASSLGAGAYEQYF | TRBD2 | TRBV7-2 | 14 | TRBJ2-7 | .
TGTGCCAGCAGCCCACAGGGTAGCACAGATACGCAGTATTTT | CASSPQGSTDTQYF | . | TRBV25-1 | 14 | TRBJ2-3 | .
TGCAGTGCTAACGCGTGGGAGACCCAGTACTTC | CSANAWETQYF | . | TRBV20-1 | 11 | TRBJ2-5 | few
TGTGCCAGCTCACGGACAGAGGGGAACACCGGGGAGCTGTTTTTT | CASSRTEGNTGELFF | . | TRBV18 | 15 | TRBJ2-2 | .
TGTGCCAGCAGTCGCAGTTTTCCGTTTAGCAATCAGCCCCAGCATTTT | CASSRSFPFSNQPQHF | . | TRBV28 | 16 | TRBJ1-5 | few
TGTGCCAGCAGCGCCGGGGGTCTGGCGGGAGTTCTGGGAGAGCAGTACTTC | CASSAGGLAGVLGEQYF | TRBD2 | TRBV5-4 | 17 | TRBJ2-7 | few
TGTGCCAGCAGTCCTCAGGGGGACCAGCCCCAGCATTTT | CASSPQGDQPQHF | TRBD1 | TRBV6-5 | 13 | TRBJ1-5 | .
TGTGCCAGTAGTACCACAGGGCGCGAGACCCAGTACTTC | CASSTTGRETQYF | . | TRBV19 | 13 | TRBJ2-5 | .
TGTGCCAGCAGTGAAGTCAGAACCTACGAGCAGTACTTC | CASSEVRTYEQYF | . | TRBV2 | 13 | TRBJ2-7 | .
TGTGCCAGCAGTTTTTCTTCGCCCCCCGGACTAGCGGGAGGGCCACGCACAGATACGCAGTATTTT | CASSFSSPPGLAGGPRTDTQYF | TRBD2 | TRBV27 | 22 | TRBJ2-3 | .
TGTGCCAGCAGTTTCGGGCAGGCGGGTGAAAAACTGTTTTTT | CASSFGQAGEKLFF | . | TRBV6-6 | 14 | TRBJ1-4 | few
TGTGCCAGCAGGGGACTAGCGGAGACCGGGGAGCTGTTTTTT | CASRGLAETGELFF | TRBD2 | TRBV5-4 | 14 | TRBJ2-2 | few
TGTGCCAGCAGTCTCATGACAGGGGGCGGTGAAAAACTGTTTTTT | CASSLMTGGGEKLFF | TRBD1 | TRBV7-8 | 15 | TRBJ1-4 | few
TGTGCCAGCAGTTTGACCCTCGGGAGACGAACAGATACGCAGTATTTT | CASSLTLGRRTDTQYF | . | TRBV5-6 | 16 | TRBJ2-3 | few